Shown below are 31 T cell receptor beta chains from a single sample sequenced in a study of vaccination and CD4 T cells after COVID-19. TCRdb reprocessed the PCR reads via MiXCR and lists one record per CDR3 protein. The data show around 20,000 distinct CDR3 sequences, less than 70% seen once. The sample in question was CD4+ T cells from blood, obtained after SARS-CoV-2 vaccination. These receptors all stem from a human donor who had recovered from COVID-19.

The chain recombines TRBV11-1 with TRBJ2-5; D is ambiguous. Per the germline V gene, CDR1 is SGHAT and CDR2 is FQDESV (reference sequence). Trimming pared 4 bases from V and 2 bases from J, leaving 11 bases between. This CDR3 region has 14 residues. CDR3 DNA: TGTGCCAGCAGCTATGGACGTACTCAAGAGACCCAGTACTTC. Encoded protein: CASSYGRTQETQYF.

The V call is TRBV5-4, the J call TRBJ1-1; TRBD1 is a possible D gene (5 bases). Trimming shortened V by 0 bases and J by 2 bases, and 8 bases separated the two germline ends. Per the germline V gene, CDR1 is SGHNT and CDR2 is YYREEE (reference sequence). CDR3 length: 14 residues. CDR3 DNA sequence: TGTGCCAGCAGCTTGGCAGGGATCAACACTGAAGCTTTCTTT. Its translation is CASSLAGINTEAFF.

The CDR3 here is CASRPLAGTDTQYF. Here the CDR3 DNA reads TGTGCCAGCAGACCACTAGCGGGCACAGATACGCAGTATTTT. J is TRBJ2-3 and V is TRBV11-2; 8 bases line up with TRBD2. V was clipped by 6 bases and J by 1 base; unmatched bases: 3. CDR3 length: 14 residues. CDR1 and CDR2 from the germline V gene are SGHAT and FQNNGV. The whole variable domain, filled in from reference TRBV11-2 and TRBJ2-3, reads EAGVAQSPRYKIIEKRQSVAFWCNPISGHATLYWYQQILGQGPKLLIQFQNNGVVDDSQLPKDRFSAERLKGVDSTLKIQPAKLEDSAVYLCASRPLAGTDTQYFGPGTRLTVL.

The sample holds a few counts of this clonotype. CDR3 region: CASRVQGINTEAFF. The DNA of the CDR3 is TGTGCCAGCCGCGTACAGGGGATAAATACTGAAGCTTTCTTT. The chain is built from TRBV6-2 or TRBV6-3 and TRBJ1-1; 7 nucleotides match TRBD1. V lost 8 bases to trimming and J lost 5 bases; unmatched junction nucleotides: 11. CDR1 is MNHEY, CDR2 SVGEGT, per germline. CDR3 length: 14 residues.

This chain links TRBV4-2 with TRBJ2-5; 8 positions match TRBD1. The CDR3 is 15 residues long. The J segment lost 4 bases and the V segment lost 3 bases, leaving 7 bases of the junction unmatched. CDR1 LGHNA and CDR2 YNFKEQ come from the germline V gene. CDR3 region: CASSQTGVGPETQYF. DNA of the CDR3: TGTGCCAGCAGCCAGACAGGGGTGGGCCCAGAGACCCAGTACTTC.

The chain combines TRBV19 with TRBJ2-5; D unclear. This CDR3 is built from 12 residues. Germline CDR1 and CDR2: LNHDA and SQIVND (reference sequence). The ends were cut back, 4 bases at V and 3 bases at J, with 6 bases in the middle. For the CDR3, the DNA is TGTGCCAGTAGTACCTCAAAAGAGACCCAGTACTTC. This codes for CASSTSKETQYF.

The chain is built from TRBV6-1 and TRBJ1-5; 7 bases fit TRBD1. CDR1 and CDR2 from the germline V gene are MNHNS and SASEGT. The CDR3 runs to 14 residues. Losses at the gene ends were 6 bases for V and 7 bases for J; bases not matched to a gene: 9. CDR3 amino acids: CASRRRQGLQPQHF. CDR3 in DNA: TGTGCCAGCAGACGGAGACAGGGTTTACAGCCCCAGCATTTT.

This clonotype was counted only a few times. V is TRBV27 and J is TRBJ1-6; D unresolved. The CDR3 has 13 residues. Germline CDR1 is MNHEY and CDR2 is SMNVEV (reference sequence). V dropped 7 bases and J dropped 3 bases, with 7 bases sitting between them. The CDR3 DNA reads as TGTGCCAGCAAACCCCGCTATAATTCACCCCTCCACTTT. Translated, it gives CASKPRYNSPLHF.

The chain uses TRBV10-1 and TRBJ1-2; 10 bases line up with TRBD1. CDR3 length equals 16 residues. Germline loops: CDR1 WNHNN, CDR2 SYGVQD (reference sequence). V trimming: 5 bases; J trimming: 3 bases; junction bases outside the gene matches: 9. This CDR3 reads CASSSGTGAPDYGYTF. CDR3 in DNA: TGCGCCAGCAGTTCCGGGACAGGGGCTCCGGACTATGGCTACACCTTC.

This clonotype was counted only a few times. The V and J genes are TRBV7-8 and TRBJ2-6; 9 nucleotides agree with TRBD2. This CDR3 contains 17 residues. The germline CDR1 and CDR2 sequences are SGHVS and FQNEAQ. V shed 10 bases, J shed 0 bases, and the junction held 10 bases outside the gene matches. In nucleotides, the CDR3 is TGTGCCACTCGAGGGGCGGGAGGGCACTCTGGGGCCAACGTCCTGACTTTC. It yields the protein CATRGAGGHSGANVLTF.

The sample holds a few counts of this clonotype. The genes are TRBV6-5 and TRBJ2-5; 9 nucleotides match TRBD2. The CDR3 sequence is 17 residues long. V trimming: 2 bases; J trimming: 2 bases; junction bases outside the gene matches: 9. Germline loops: CDR1 MNHEY, CDR2 SVGAGI. The CDR3 loop reads CASSYVGGRAGQETQYF. For the CDR3, the DNA is TGTGCCAGCAGTTACGTCGGCGGGAGGGCCGGGCAAGAGACCCAGTACTTC.

This chain uses TRBV28 with TRBJ2-1; 8 nucleotides align to TRBD2. After removal of 6 bases from V and 8 bases from J, the junction contained 12 bases not matched to a gene. The germline gives CDR1 MDHEN, CDR2 SYDVKM. CDR3 length equals 15 residues. CDR3 sequence reads: CASSPHAGGRDEQFF. The CDR3 nucleotides read TGTGCCAGCAGCCCCCATGCGGGAGGTCGAGATGAGCAGTTCTTC.

The chain has TRBV11-2 and TRBJ2-2; TRBD2 matches at 8 bases. The V gene's germline CDR1 is SGHAT and CDR2 FQNNGV. The CDR3 sequence is 16 residues long. V lost 4 bases and J lost 1; bases outside the gene matches: 5. CDR3 sequence reads: CASSSISGRNTGELFF. The CDR3 DNA follows: TGTGCCAGCAGCTCCATAAGCGGGAGGAACACCGGGGAGCTGTTTTTT.

The genes are TRBV20-1 and TRBJ2-2; unclear D gene. Germline values: CDR1 DFQATT, CDR2 SNEGSKA (reference sequence). The V gene lost 0 bases and the J gene lost 0 bases, with 11 bases spanning the gap. The CDR3 extends over 16 amino acids. CDR3 sequence (DNA): TGCAGTGCTAGAGATCCCGGTCGGGCGAACACCGGGGAGCTGTTTTTT. Amino acid sequence: CSARDPGRANTGELFF.

The chain recombines TRBV7-3 with TRBJ2-1, with 8 bases matching TRBD2. The CDR3 is made up of 14 amino acids. The J segment lost 7 bases and the V segment lost 4 bases, leaving 6 bases of the junction unmatched. Germline assignment: CDR1 SGHTA and CDR2 FQGTGA. The CDR3 DNA sequence: TGTGCCAGCAGCTCGACGGGAGGGCGGAATGAGCAGTTCTTC. The encoded protein is CASSSTGGRNEQFF.

The chain employs TRBV2 and TRBJ2-3; D unclear. The CDR3 has 12 amino acids. The germline V and J ends were trimmed by 6 bases and 0 bases, with 4 bases remaining between them. Per the germline V gene, CDR1 is SNHLY and CDR2 is FYNNEI. The CDR3 DNA reads as TGTGCCAGCAGCGGGAGCACAGATACGCAGTATTTT. Protein product: CASSGSTDTQYF.

The chain combines TRBV30 with TRBJ2-3, with TRBD2 matching 8 bases. This CDR3 is built from 14 residues. Per germline, CDR1 GTSNPN and CDR2 SVGIG (reference sequence). J lost 2 bases, V lost 3 bases, and 4 bases had no gene match. As DNA, the CDR3 is TGTGCCTGGAGGGTTAGCGGGGCCACAGATACGCAGTATTTT. The encoded protein is CAWRVSGATDTQYF.

There are a few counts of this clonotype. This chain links TRBV27 with TRBJ2-5, with D tentatively TRBD2 (5 bases). Germline V gene lookup returns CDR1 MNHEY and CDR2 SMNVEV (reference sequence). This CDR3 spans 15 amino acids. The ends were cut back, 1 base at V and 2 bases at J, with 11 bases in the middle. The CDR3 here is CASSLFWTGQETQYF. The DNA of the CDR3 is TGTGCCAGCAGTTTATTCTGGACGGGACAAGAGACCCAGTACTTC.

This chain links TRBV28 with TRBJ2-5; tentatively, D is TRBD1 (5 bases). The CDR3 has 21 amino acids. Trimming removed 3 bases from V and 7 bases from J, with 36 bases in between. CDR1 is MDHEN and CDR2 is SYDVKM in the germline V gene. DNA of the CDR3: TGTGCCAGCAGTTTTTCCCCCTCGGACGGAACACCCGAAGGAATAAGGGGGACCCAGTACTTC. Translation: CASSFSPSDGTPEGIRGTQYF.

This clonotype was counted a few times. The genes are TRBV20-1 and TRBJ2-7, with 9 bases that match TRBD1. CDR1 DFQATT and CDR2 SNEGSKA come from the germline V gene (reference sequence). This CDR3 contains 16 residues. V lost 0 bases and J lost 1; bases outside the gene matches: 7. CDR3 residues: CSARDSWGQGSYEQYF. CDR3 sequence (DNA): TGCAGTGCTAGAGATTCTTGGGGACAGGGTTCCTACGAGCAGTACTTC.

This chain uses TRBV2 with TRBJ2-7; unclear D gene. The CDR3 is 14 amino acids. Germline CDR1 is SNHLY and CDR2 is FYNNEI. V lost 4 bases and J lost 0, with 10 bases in between. CDR3: CASSATRPSYEQYF. DNA of the CDR3: TGTGCCAGCAGTGCCACCCGTCCCTCCTACGAGCAGTACTTC.

The V and J genes are TRBV7-9 and TRBJ1-4; D is uncertain. CDR3 length: 14 amino acids. V gave up 3 bases and J gave up 8 bases, with 13 bases separating them. Germline lookup yields CDR1 SEHNR and CDR2 FQNEAQ (reference sequence). CDR3 DNA sequence: TGTGCCAGCAGCTTGTCTATGGCGAGCGAAAAACTGTTTTTT. Translated: CASSLSMASEKLFF.

The table lists this clonotype with a few counts. The CDR3 DNA is TGTGCCAGCAGCCAACAGGGGAGTCAGCCCCAGCATTTT. Translation: CASSQQGSQPQHF. V gene TRBV7-6 combines with J gene TRBJ1-5, with TRBD1 identical over 7 bases. The V segment lost 5 bases and the J segment 6 bases; nucleotides outside the gene matches: 4. In germline, CDR1 is SGHVS, CDR2 FNYEAQ. This CDR3 contains 13 residues.

This chain links TRBV13 with TRBJ2-5, with D possibly matching TRBD1 (6 bases). The ends were cut back, 0 bases at V and 2 bases at J, with 19 bases in the middle. CDR3 length: 18 amino acids. Germline lookup yields CDR1 PRHDT and CDR2 FYEKMQ (reference sequence). The CDR3 here is CASSLGLGTPRRQETQYF. CDR3 in DNA: TGTGCCAGCAGCTTAGGCCTAGGGACACCTCGCCGGCAAGAGACCCAGTACTTC. Full variable domain (outside the CDR3, taken from reference TRBV13 and TRBJ2-5): AAGVIQSPRHLIKEKRETATLKCYPIPRHDTVYWYQQGPGQDPQFLISFYEKMQSDKGSIPDRFSAQQFSDYHSELNMSSLELGDSALYFCASSLGLGTPRRQETQYFGPGTRLLVL.

This clonotype showed up just a few times. This chain joins TRBV20-1 and TRBJ2-3, with TRBD2 identical over 8 bases. The CDR3 has 18 amino acids. J lost 5 bases, V lost 1 base, and 17 bases had no gene match. Germline V CDR1 and CDR2: DFQATT, SNEGSKA (reference sequence). CDR3: CSARAGITSGPAGDTQYF. The CDR3 nucleotides read TGCAGTGCTAGAGCGGGGATTACTAGCGGCCCGGCGGGAGATACGCAGTATTTT.

V usage is TRBV7-2 and J usage is TRBJ1-5, with D perhaps TRBD1 (5 bases). Trimming stripped 5 bases from V and 6 bases from J, with 14 bases between. The CDR3 spans 14 residues. The V gene's germline CDR1 is SGHTA and CDR2 FQGNSA. DNA of the CDR3: TGTGCCAGCAGCCAGGGACGGGTGGGTCAGCCCCAGCATTTT. Its translation is CASSQGRVGQPQHF.

The V gene is TRBV28, the J gene TRBJ1-1, with 7 bases lining up with TRBD1. This CDR3 spans 13 amino acids. Germline CDR1 and CDR2: MDHEN and SYDVKM. J was trimmed by 7 bases and V by 3 bases; bases with no gene match: 5. CDR3 loop: CASSFIRGYEAFF. The CDR3 DNA sequence: TGTGCCAGCAGTTTTATCAGGGGGTATGAAGCTTTCTTT.

The rearrangement uses TRBV2 and TRBJ1-3; the D is unclear. Germline CDR1 is SNHLY and CDR2 is FYNNEI. Trimming shortened V by 3 bases and J by 0 bases, and 9 bases separated the two germline ends. CDR3 length equals 15 residues. Written as DNA, the CDR3 is TGTGCCAGCAGTGACGTCTTGAGCTCTGGAAACACCATATATTTT. Translation: CASSDVLSSGNTIYF.

The rearrangement joins TRBV19 to TRBJ2-2; D remains ambiguous. Per germline, CDR1 LNHDA and CDR2 SQIVND (reference sequence). V was cut by 4 bases and J by 6 bases, with 6 bases left in between. The CDR3 runs to 12 residues. CDR3 residues: CASSNQAGELFF. For the CDR3, the DNA is TGTGCCAGTAGTAATCAGGCCGGGGAGCTGTTTTTT.

The chain joins TRBV6-5 to TRBJ2-1; D is uncertain. CDR3 length: 15 residues. Germline CDR1 reads MNHEY; CDR2 reads SVGAGI. The ends were cut back, 4 bases at V and 6 bases at J, with 16 bases in the middle. CDR3 sequence reads: CASSFSGTWANEQFF. In DNA, the CDR3 is TGTGCCAGCAGTTTCTCCGGTACCTGGGCCAATGAGCAGTTCTTC.

This sequence joins TRBV4-2 and TRBJ1-5; D unclear. The CDR3 sequence is 14 residues long. Germline V gene sequence: CDR1 LGHNA, CDR2 YNFKEQ. The V end lost 2 bases, the J end lost 9 bases, and 14 bases lay between the germline ends. The CDR3 region is CASSQSAGVLPQHF. The CDR3 DNA follows: TGTGCCAGCAGCCAATCCGCCGGAGTCCTGCCCCAGCATTTT.